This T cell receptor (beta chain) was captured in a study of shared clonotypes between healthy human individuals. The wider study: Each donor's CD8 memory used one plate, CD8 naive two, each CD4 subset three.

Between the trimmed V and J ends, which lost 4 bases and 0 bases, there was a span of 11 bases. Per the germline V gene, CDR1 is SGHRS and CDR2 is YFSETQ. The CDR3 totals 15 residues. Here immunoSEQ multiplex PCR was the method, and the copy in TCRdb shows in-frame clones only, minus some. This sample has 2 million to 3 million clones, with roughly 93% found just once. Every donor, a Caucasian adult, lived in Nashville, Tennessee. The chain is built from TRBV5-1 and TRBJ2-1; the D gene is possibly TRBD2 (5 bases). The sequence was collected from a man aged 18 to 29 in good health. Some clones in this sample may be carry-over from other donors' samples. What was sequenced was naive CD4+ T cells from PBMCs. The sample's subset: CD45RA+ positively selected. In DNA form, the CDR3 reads TGCGCCAGCAGCCCGGACGGGGACTCCTACAATGAGCAGTTCTTC. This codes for CASSPDGDSYNEQFF.